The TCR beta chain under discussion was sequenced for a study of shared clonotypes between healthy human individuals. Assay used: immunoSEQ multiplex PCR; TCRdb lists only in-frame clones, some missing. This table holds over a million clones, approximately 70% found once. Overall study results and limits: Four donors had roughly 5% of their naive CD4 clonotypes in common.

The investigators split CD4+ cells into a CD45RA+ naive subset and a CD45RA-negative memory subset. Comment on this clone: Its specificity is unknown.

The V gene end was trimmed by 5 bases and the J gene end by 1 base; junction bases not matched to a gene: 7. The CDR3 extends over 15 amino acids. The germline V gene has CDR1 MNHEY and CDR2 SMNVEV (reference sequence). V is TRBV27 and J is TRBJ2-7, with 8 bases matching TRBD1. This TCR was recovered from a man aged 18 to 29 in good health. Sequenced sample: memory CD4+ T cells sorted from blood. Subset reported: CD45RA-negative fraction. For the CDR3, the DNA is TGTGCCAGCAGTATGACCGGGACAGGATCCTACGAGCAGTACTTC. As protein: CASSMTGTGSYEQYF.